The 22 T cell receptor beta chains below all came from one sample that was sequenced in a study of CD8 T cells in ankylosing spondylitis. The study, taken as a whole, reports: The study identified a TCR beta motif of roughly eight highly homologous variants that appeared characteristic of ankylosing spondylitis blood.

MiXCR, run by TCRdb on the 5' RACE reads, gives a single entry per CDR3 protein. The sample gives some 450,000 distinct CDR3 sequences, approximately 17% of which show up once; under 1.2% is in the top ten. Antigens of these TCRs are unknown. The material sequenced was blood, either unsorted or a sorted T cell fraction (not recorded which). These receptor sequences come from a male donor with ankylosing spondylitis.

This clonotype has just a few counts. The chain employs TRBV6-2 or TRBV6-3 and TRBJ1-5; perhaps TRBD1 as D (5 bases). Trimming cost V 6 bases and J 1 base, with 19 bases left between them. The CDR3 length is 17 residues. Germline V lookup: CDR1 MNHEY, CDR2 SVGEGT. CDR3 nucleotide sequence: TGTGCCAGCAGGTCCTATCGGGGGGGAGTGAGCAATCAGCCCCAGCATTTT. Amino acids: CASRSYRGGVSNQPQHF.

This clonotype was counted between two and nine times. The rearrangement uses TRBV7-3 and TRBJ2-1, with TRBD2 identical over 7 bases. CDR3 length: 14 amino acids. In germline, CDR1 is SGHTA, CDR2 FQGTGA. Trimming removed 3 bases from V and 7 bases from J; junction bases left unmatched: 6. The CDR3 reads CASSFGQGGNEQFF. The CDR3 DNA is TGTGCCAGCAGCTTCGGCCAGGGAGGGAATGAGCAGTTCTTC.

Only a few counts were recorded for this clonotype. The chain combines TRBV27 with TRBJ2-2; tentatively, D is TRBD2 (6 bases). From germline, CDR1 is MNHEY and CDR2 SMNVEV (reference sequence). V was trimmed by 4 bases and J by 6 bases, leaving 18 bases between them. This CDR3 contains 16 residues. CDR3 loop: CASSSDRDFGPGELFF. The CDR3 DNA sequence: TGTGCCAGCAGTTCCGATCGGGACTTCGGGCCCGGGGAGCTGTTTTTT.

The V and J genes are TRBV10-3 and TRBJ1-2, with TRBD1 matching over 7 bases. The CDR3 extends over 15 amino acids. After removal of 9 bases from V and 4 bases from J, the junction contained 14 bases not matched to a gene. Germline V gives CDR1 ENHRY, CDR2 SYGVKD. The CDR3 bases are TGTGCCATACCCGCTGCCGGCCAGGGGGTCTATGGCTACACCTTC. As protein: CAIPAAGQGVYGYTF.

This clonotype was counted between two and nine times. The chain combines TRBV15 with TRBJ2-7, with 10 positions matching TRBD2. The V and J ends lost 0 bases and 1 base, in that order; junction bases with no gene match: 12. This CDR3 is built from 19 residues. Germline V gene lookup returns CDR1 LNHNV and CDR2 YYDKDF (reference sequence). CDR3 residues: CATSRDQRTSGRGSYEQYF. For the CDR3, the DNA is TGTGCCACCAGCAGAGATCAGAGGACTAGCGGACGGGGGTCCTACGAGCAGTACTTC.

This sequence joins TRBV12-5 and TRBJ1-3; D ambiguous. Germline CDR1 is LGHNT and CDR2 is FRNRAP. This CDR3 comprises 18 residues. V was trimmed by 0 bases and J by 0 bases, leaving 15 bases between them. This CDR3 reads CASGLVIGGLLSGNTIYF. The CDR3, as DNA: TGTGCTAGTGGTTTGGTAATTGGAGGACTACTCTCTGGAAACACCATATATTTT.

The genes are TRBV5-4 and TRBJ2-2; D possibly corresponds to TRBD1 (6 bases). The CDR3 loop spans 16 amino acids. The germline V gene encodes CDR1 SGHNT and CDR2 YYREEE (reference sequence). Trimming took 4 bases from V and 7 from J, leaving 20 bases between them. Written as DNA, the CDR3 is TGTGCCAGCAGCCCCGCCGGAGGAAGAGGGGGCGGGGAGCTGTTTTTT. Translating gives CASSPAGGRGGGELFF.

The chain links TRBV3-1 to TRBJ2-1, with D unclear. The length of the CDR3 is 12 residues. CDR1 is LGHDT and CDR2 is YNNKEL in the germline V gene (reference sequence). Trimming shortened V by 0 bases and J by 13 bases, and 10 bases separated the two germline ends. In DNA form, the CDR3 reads TGTGCCAGCAGCCAAGATGAACGGCCTCAGTTCTTC. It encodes CASSQDERPQFF.

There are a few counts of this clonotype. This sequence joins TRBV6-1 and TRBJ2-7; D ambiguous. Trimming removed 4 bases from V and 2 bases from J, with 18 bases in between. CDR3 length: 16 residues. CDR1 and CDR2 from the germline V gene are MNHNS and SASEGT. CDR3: CASSVRLPGSTYEQYF. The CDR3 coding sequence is TGTGCCAGCAGTGTGAGGTTGCCAGGTTCTACCTACGAGCAGTACTTC.

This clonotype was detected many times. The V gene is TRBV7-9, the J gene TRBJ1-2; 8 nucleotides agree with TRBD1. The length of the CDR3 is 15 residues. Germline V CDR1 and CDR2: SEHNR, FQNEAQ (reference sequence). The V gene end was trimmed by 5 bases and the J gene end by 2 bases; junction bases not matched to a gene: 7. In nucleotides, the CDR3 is TGTGCCAGCAGCCCGAGGACAGGGATGAACTATGGCTACACCTTC. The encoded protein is CASSPRTGMNYGYTF.

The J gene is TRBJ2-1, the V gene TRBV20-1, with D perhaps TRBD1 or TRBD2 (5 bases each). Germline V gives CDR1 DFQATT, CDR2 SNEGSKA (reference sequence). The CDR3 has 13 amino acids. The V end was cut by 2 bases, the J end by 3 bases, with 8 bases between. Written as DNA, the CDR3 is TGCAGTGCTAGATGGGACCACTACAATGAGCAGTTCTTC. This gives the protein CSARWDHYNEQFF.

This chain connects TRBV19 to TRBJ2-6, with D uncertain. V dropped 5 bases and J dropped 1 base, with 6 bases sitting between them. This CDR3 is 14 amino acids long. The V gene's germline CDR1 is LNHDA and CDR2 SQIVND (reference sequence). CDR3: CASSGWSGANVLTF. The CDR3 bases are TGTGCCAGTAGTGGGTGGTCTGGGGCCAACGTCCTGACTTTC.

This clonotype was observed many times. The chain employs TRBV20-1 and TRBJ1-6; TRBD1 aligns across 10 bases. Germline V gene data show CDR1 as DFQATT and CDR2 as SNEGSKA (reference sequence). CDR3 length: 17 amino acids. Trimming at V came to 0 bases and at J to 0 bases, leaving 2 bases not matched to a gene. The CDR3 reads CSARDRTGGSYNSPLHF. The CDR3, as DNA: TGCAGTGCTAGAGATCGGACAGGGGGCTCCTATAATTCACCCCTCCACTTT.

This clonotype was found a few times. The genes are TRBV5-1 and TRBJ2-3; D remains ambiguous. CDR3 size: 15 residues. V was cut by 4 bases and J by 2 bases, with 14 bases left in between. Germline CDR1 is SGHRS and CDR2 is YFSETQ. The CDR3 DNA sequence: TGCGCCAGCAGCCTAGGCATCTCGCTCACAGATACGCAGTATTTT. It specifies CASSLGISLTDTQYF.

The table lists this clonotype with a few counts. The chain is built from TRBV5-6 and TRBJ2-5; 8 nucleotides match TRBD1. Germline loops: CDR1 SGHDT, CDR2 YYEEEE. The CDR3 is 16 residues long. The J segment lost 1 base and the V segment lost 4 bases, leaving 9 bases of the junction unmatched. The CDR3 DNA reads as TGTGCCAGCAGCCCCCTGGACAGGGCCGTCCAAGAGACCCAGTACTTC. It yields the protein CASSPLDRAVQETQYF.

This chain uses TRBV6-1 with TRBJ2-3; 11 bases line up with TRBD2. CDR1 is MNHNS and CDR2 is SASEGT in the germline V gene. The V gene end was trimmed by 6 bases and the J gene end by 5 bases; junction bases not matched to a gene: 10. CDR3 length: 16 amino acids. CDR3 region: CASSRTSGGSGDTQYF. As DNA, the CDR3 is TGTGCCAGCAGCCGAACTAGCGGGGGCTCCGGAGATACGCAGTATTTT.

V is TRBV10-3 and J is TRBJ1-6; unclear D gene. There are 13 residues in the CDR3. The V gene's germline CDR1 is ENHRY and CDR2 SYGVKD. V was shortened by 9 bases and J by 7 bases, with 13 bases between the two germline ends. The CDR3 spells CAISPGQNSPLHF. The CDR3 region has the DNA TGTGCCATTTCCCCCGGCCAAAATTCACCCCTCCACTTT.

CDR3: CASSLGGTSKETQYF. In DNA form, the CDR3 reads TGCGCCAGCAGCTTGGGGGGGACTAGTAAAGAGACCCAGTACTTC. The chain links TRBV5-1 to TRBJ2-5; TRBD2 agrees at 8 bases. CDR3 length: 15 amino acids. Trimming removed 0 bases from V and 3 bases from J; junction bases left unmatched: 4. Germline V CDR1 and CDR2: SGHRS, YFSETQ.

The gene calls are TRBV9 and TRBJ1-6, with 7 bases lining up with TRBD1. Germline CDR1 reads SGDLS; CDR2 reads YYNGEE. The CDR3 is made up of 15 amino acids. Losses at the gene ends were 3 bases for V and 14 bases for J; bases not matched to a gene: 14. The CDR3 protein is CASSDATGKGLALHF. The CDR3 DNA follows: TGTGCCAGCAGCGATGCGACAGGGAAGGGTTTGGCCCTCCACTTT. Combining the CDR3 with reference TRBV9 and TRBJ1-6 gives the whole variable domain DSGVTQTPKHLITATGQRVTLRCSPRSGDLSVYWYQQSLDQGLQFLIQYYNGEERAKGNILERFSAQQFPDLHSELNLSSLELGDSALYFCASSDATGKGLALHFGNGTRLTVT.

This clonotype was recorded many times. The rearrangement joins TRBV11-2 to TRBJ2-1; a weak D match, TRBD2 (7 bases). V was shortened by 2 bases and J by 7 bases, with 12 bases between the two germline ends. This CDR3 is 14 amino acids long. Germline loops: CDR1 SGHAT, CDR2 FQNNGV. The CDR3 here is CASSLLGGGNEQFF. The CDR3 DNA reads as TGTGCCAGCAGCTTACTGGGAGGGGGGAATGAGCAGTTCTTC.

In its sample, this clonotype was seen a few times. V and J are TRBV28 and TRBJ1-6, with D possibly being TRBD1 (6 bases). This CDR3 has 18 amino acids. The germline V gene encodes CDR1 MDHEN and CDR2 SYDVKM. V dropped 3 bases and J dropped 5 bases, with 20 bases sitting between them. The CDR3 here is CASSFVHRVWGNNSPLHF. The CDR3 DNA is TGTGCCAGCAGTTTTGTTCACAGGGTTTGGGGTAATAATTCACCCCTCCACTTT.

Here the CDR3 reads CSARERGARETQYF. The CDR3, as DNA: TGCAGTGCTAGAGAACGCGGGGCTCGGGAGACCCAGTACTTC. This rearrangement joins TRBV20-1 to TRBJ2-5; maybe TRBD2 (6 bases). CDR1 and CDR2 from the germline V gene are DFQATT and SNEGSKA (reference sequence). There are 14 residues in the CDR3. Trimming pared 0 bases from V and 5 bases from J, leaving 13 bases between.